This T cell receptor (beta chain) was sequenced for a study of Graves' ophthalmopathy and Graves' hyperthyroidism. The diagnosis was founded upon clinical symptoms, serum thyroxine, TRAb, thyroid ultrasound and orbital computed tomography. The TCR beta CDR3 regions underwent amplification from RNA transcripts. A first-round RT-PCR used HTBI primers, followed by a second-round multiplex PCR. TCRdb processed the multiplex PCR reads anew with MiXCR; each CDR3 protein has one entry. Of 500,000 to 600,000 distinct CDR3 sequences listed, roughly 39% are singletons. The sequence was collected from an adult man with Graves' hyperthyroidism. Specimen: peripheral blood or thyroid tissue (not recorded which).

The CDR3 DNA reads as TGTGCCAGCAGTCGAGTCGGGGGTCAAGAGACCCAGTACTTC. It codes for CASSRVGGQETQYF. This chain connects TRBV7-8 to TRBJ2-5, with a weak D call TRBD2 (6 bases). V was pared by 6 bases and J by 2 bases, with 13 bases between. CDR1 is SGHVS and CDR2 is FQNEAQ in the germline V gene. The CDR3 totals 14 residues.